These 23 T cell receptor beta chains came from one sample sequenced in a study of blood T cell repertoires in COVID-19. The assay was immunoSEQ multiplex PCR, and TCRdb's table has in-frame clones only and misses some. The sample has roughly 68,000 clones, about nine tenths seen once. Sequenced material: peripheral blood. Receptor source: a man aged 50 to 60 with active COVID-19.

This sequence joins TRBV7-2 and TRBJ2-2; 8 bases map to TRBD1. The CDR3 runs to 15 residues. CDR1 is SGHTA, CDR2 FQGNSA, per germline. The V and J ends lost 5 bases and 4 bases, in that order; junction bases with no gene match: 6. CDR3 residues: CASSTGTGITGELFF. CDR3 nucleotide sequence: TGTGCCAGCAGCACCGGGACAGGTATCACCGGGGAGCTGTTTTTT.

The gene calls are TRBV12-3 or TRBV12-4 and TRBJ1-3, with unresolved D. V was cut by 5 bases and J by 5 bases, with 10 bases left in between. The CDR3 runs to 13 residues. The CDR3 coding sequence is TGTGCCAGCAGTCGGGTCTTTAGAAACACCATATATTTT. Its translation: CASSRVFRNTIYF.

The rearrangement uses TRBV7-8 and TRBJ2-5, with 8 bases lining up with TRBD1. J gave up 3 bases and V 0 bases, and 6 bases lay outside the gene matches. The CDR3 extends over 16 amino acids. Germline V gene data show CDR1 as SGHVS and CDR2 as FQNEAQ. As DNA, the CDR3 is TGTGCCAGCAGCTTAGCGGTATGGACAGGGAAAGAGACCCAGTACTTC. Its protein product is CASSLAVWTGKETQYF.

V gene TRBV5-1 combines with J gene TRBJ2-1; TRBD2 agrees at 8 bases. Germline-derived CDR1 and CDR2 are SGHRS and YFSETQ. This CDR3 has 16 amino acids. V was clipped by 7 bases and J by 4 bases; unmatched bases: 13. In DNA, the CDR3 is TGCGCCAGCCTCCCAACCAGCGGGAGCGTATACAATGAGCAGTTCTTC. It translates to CASLPTSGSVYNEQFF.

For the CDR3, the DNA is TGTGCCACCAGCACCTTGGAGGGGTCCTCCAAAAACATTCAGTACTTC. Encoded protein: CATSTLEGSSKNIQYF. The chain has TRBV15 and TRBJ2-4, with a tentative D call TRBD2 (6 bases). V dropped 4 bases and J dropped 2 bases, with 15 bases sitting between them. CDR3 size: 16 residues. Germline V lookup: CDR1 LNHNV, CDR2 YYDKDF (reference sequence). Together with reference TRBV15 and TRBJ2-4, the CDR3 gives the full variable domain: DAMVIQNPRYQVTQFGKPVTLSCSQTLNHNVMYWYQQKSSQAPKLLFHYYDKDFNNEADTPDNFQSRRPNTSFCFLDIRSPGLGDTAMYLCATSTLEGSSKNIQYFGAGTRLSVL.

V and J are TRBV6-5 and TRBJ1-1; D is possibly TRBD1 (5 bases). Germline lookup yields CDR1 MNHEY and CDR2 SVGAGI. Trimming stripped 6 bases from V and 1 base from J, with 12 bases between. This CDR3 is 14 amino acids long. This CDR3 reads CASSLQGENTEAFF. The CDR3 DNA reads TGTGCCAGCAGCCTCCAGGGCGAGAACACTGAAGCTTTCTTT.

This chain links TRBV7-6 with TRBJ2-5; D may be TRBD2 (6 bases). Germline V gene sequence: CDR1 SGHVS, CDR2 FNYEAQ. V dropped 4 bases and J dropped 4 bases, with 19 bases sitting between them. CDR3 length equals 16 residues. CDR3 in DNA: TGTGCCAGCAGCTGGTCCGGGACGGGGGACCGAGAGACCCAGTACTTC. It specifies CASSWSGTGDRETQYF.

V usage is TRBV28 and J usage is TRBJ1-2; no clear D gene. CDR3 size: 14 residues. The V end was cut by 4 bases, the J end by 4 bases, with 13 bases between. Germline V gene data show CDR1 as MDHEN and CDR2 as SYDVKM. CDR3 amino acids: CASSYSARGYGYTF. The CDR3 DNA is TGTGCCAGCAGTTATTCCGCCCGCGGCTATGGCTACACCTTC.

This chain uses TRBV5-5 with TRBJ2-7, with 12 nucleotides matching TRBD2. Germline assignment: CDR1 SGHKS and CDR2 YYEKEE (reference sequence). J lost 2 bases, V lost 1 base, and 4 bases had no gene match. The CDR3 extends over 16 amino acids. The CDR3 bases are TGTGCCAGCAGCTTGTGGACTAGCGGGGATCCCTACGAGCAGTACTTC. It is translated as CASSLWTSGDPYEQYF.

The chain employs TRBV6-2 or TRBV6-3 and TRBJ2-1, with 13 nucleotides matching TRBD2. This CDR3 region has 15 residues. Germline trimming cut 5 bases from V and 7 bases from J; bases unmatched to any gene: 5. Germline CDR1 is MNHEY and CDR2 is SVGEGT. CDR3 protein: CASSVGLAGANEQFF. The CDR3 nucleotides are TGTGCCAGCAGTGTCGGACTAGCGGGAGCAAATGAGCAGTTCTTC.

This clone was seen more than once but under ten times. J is TRBJ1-1 and V is TRBV29-1, with D maybe TRBD1 (5 bases). Trimming removed 7 bases at V and 3 bases at J, with 12 bases between. Germline values: CDR1 SQVTM, CDR2 ANQGSEA. The CDR3 contains 12 residues. CDR3 DNA: TGCAGCGCCTCCCGGGGGGACACTGAAGCTTTCTTT. As protein: CSASRGDTEAFF.

The chain links TRBV19 to TRBJ1-5; 7 bases fit TRBD1. The V segment lost 6 bases and the J segment 0 bases; nucleotides outside the gene matches: 5. Germline loops: CDR1 LNHDA, CDR2 SQIVND (reference sequence). The length of the CDR3 is 15 residues. The CDR3 bases are TGTGCCAGTAGGGGGACAGCGTATAGCAATCAGCCCCAGCATTTT. The encoded protein is CASRGTAYSNQPQHF.

This clone was detected once. V and J are TRBV18 and TRBJ2-4; 9 bases map to TRBD2. The length of the CDR3 is 15 residues. The trim removed 5 bases at V and 8 bases at J, leaving 10 bases unmatched. CDR1 is KGHSH and CDR2 is LQKENI in the germline V gene. CDR3 sequence: CASSKREALSHIQYF. CDR3 DNA: TGTGCCAGCTCAAAGCGGGAGGCCCTTTCACACATTCAGTACTTC. Supplemented by reference TRBV18 and TRBJ2-4, the full variable domain reads NAGVMQNPRHLVRRRGQEARLRCSPMKGHSHVYWYRQLPEEGLKFMVYLQKENIIDESGMPKERFSAEFPKEGPSILRIQQVVRGDSAAYFCASSKREALSHIQYFGAGTRLSVL.

The chain employs TRBV12-5 and TRBJ1-6; weak D call: TRBD1 (6 bases). The ends were cut back, 6 bases at V and 10 bases at J, with 16 bases in the middle. This CDR3 contains 14 residues. Germline values: CDR1 LGHNT, CDR2 FRNRAP. For the CDR3, the DNA is TGTGCTAGTGGCCAACCCTACAGGGACTCACCCCTCCACTTT. This codes for CASGQPYRDSPLHF.

The chain has TRBV5-4 and TRBJ1-1; tentatively, D is TRBD1 (6 bases). CDR1 is SGHNT and CDR2 is YYREEE in the germline V gene (reference sequence). V was pared by 3 bases and J by 8 bases, with 17 bases between. This CDR3 region has 14 residues. CDR3 residues: CASSSNSGGGEAFF. The CDR3 DNA reads as TGTGCCAGCAGCTCCAACAGCGGGGGGGGCGAAGCTTTCTTT.

The J gene is TRBJ1-3, the V gene TRBV28; 8 positions match TRBD1. The trim removed 3 bases at V and 4 bases at J, leaving 5 bases unmatched. This CDR3 is 15 amino acids long. Germline values: CDR1 MDHEN, CDR2 SYDVKM. The CDR3 nucleotides read TGTGCCAGCAGTTTTCAGGGGGCTGGCGGAAACACCATATATTTT. This translates into CASSFQGAGGNTIYF.

The sample holds one count of this clone. The chain carries TRBV19 and TRBJ2-5; D is uncertain. This CDR3 has 12 residues. Germline CDR1 and CDR2: LNHDA and SQIVND (reference sequence). Trimming shortened V by 5 bases and J by 5 bases, and 9 bases separated the two germline ends. In DNA form, the CDR3 reads TGTGCCAGTAGTGAGGATCGGGAGACCCAGTACTTC. This gives the protein CASSEDRETQYF.

The chain recombines TRBV30 with TRBJ2-1; TRBD2 matches at 16 bases. The germline CDR1 and CDR2 sequences are GTSNPN and SVGIG (reference sequence). This CDR3 spans 19 amino acids. V shed 1 base, J shed 2 bases, and the junction held 8 bases outside the gene matches. In nucleotides, the CDR3 is TGTGCCTGGAGTGCAACCGGGACTAGCGGGAGGGGCCCCTACAATGAGCAGTTCTTC. Its protein is CAWSATGTSGRGPYNEQFF.

A few counts support this clone. The chain links TRBV2 to TRBJ1-2; D remains ambiguous. CDR3 length: 12 amino acids. Germline V gene data show CDR1 as SNHLY and CDR2 as FYNNEI. V was pared by 2 bases and J by 6 bases, with 7 bases between. DNA for the CDR3: TGTGCCAGCAGTGAAACGAGGAATGGCTACACCTTC. This sequence encodes CASSETRNGYTF.

In its sample, this clone was seen a few times. The chain employs TRBV18 and TRBJ1-1; the D gene is possibly TRBD1 (5 bases). The CDR3 runs to 14 residues. Trimming cost V 0 bases and J 2 bases, with 7 bases left between them. Germline CDR1 KGHSH, CDR2 LQKENI. The CDR3 is CASSPPGVNTEAFF. The CDR3 nucleotides read TGTGCCAGCTCACCACCAGGGGTTAACACTGAAGCTTTCTTT.

The CDR3 DNA sequence: TGTGCCAGCAGGAAGAGTGGGGGGGGAAAAGGTGATTCACCCCTCCACTTT. Its protein is CASRKSGGGKGDSPLHF. This sequence joins TRBV7-9 and TRBJ1-6; D possibly corresponds to TRBD1 (5 bases). Trimming shortened V by 6 bases and J by 8 bases, and 23 bases separated the two germline ends. From germline, CDR1 is SEHNR and CDR2 FQNEAQ (reference sequence). The CDR3 has 17 amino acids. The whole variable domain, remainder taken from reference TRBV7-9 and TRBJ1-6, is DTGVSQNPRHKITKRGQNVTFRCDPISEHNRLYWYRQTLGQGPEFLTYFQNEAQLEKSRLLSDRFSAERPKGSFSTLEIQRTEQGDSAMYLCASRKSGGGKGDSPLHFGNGTRLTVT.

The J gene is TRBJ1-4, the V gene TRBV11-1, with D maybe TRBD1 (6 bases). Trimming stripped 4 bases from V and 12 bases from J, with 21 bases between. Germline assignment: CDR1 SGHAT and CDR2 FQDESV (reference sequence). The CDR3 loop spans 15 amino acids. The CDR3 here is CASSSQTGPVSELFF. CDR3 DNA: TGTGCCAGCAGCTCGCAAACAGGGCCCGTGTCGGAACTGTTTTTT. The full variable domain, in which reference TRBV11-1 and TRBJ1-4 provide the parts outside the CDR3, is EAEVAQSPRYKITEKSQAVAFWCDPISGHATLYWYRQILGQGPELLVQFQDESVVDDSQLPKDRFSAERLKGVDSTLKIQPAELGDSAMYLCASSSQTGPVSELFFGSGTQLSVL.

There are a few counts of this clone. J is TRBJ2-5 and V is TRBV29-1; D gene uncertain. The V end lost 7 bases, the J end lost 2 bases, and 8 bases lay between the germline ends. Looked up from germline, CDR1 is SQVTM and CDR2 is ANQGSEA. The CDR3 extends over 11 amino acids. The CDR3 reads CSGLEQETQYF. As DNA, the CDR3 is TGCAGCGGTTTAGAACAAGAGACCCAGTACTTC.